This T cell receptor beta chain was obtained from a study of blood T cell repertoires in COVID-19. In the study's own analysis: Using reference gene primer amplification, nucleated cell counts were estimated. Clones were sequenced by immunoSEQ multiplex PCR, and TCRdb holds only the in-frame ones, with some missing. V and J calls and clone size are those listed in that table; D and trimming were worked out from the DNA. The data contain roughly 67,000 clones, 85% to 90% of them singletons. From germline, CDR1 is SGHNT and CDR2 YENEEA. Trimming took off 1 base at V and 3 bases at J, with 15 bases between the two ends. This CDR3 spans 16 amino acids.

The chain couples TRBV11-3 to TRBJ1-1, with D perhaps TRBD1 (5 bases). The source is a man over 45 with acute or convalescent COVID-19. Sequencing was performed on peripheral blood. The CDR3: CASSLGKGRLDTEAFF. The CDR3 DNA is TGTGCCAGCAGCTTAGGGAAGGGGAGGTTGGACACTGAAGCTTTCTTT.